This is a list of T cell receptor beta chains from one sample in a study of control samples from healthy donors and cancer patients. Only in-frame clones appear in the TCRdb table, and some are missing; sequencing was by immunoSEQ multiplex PCR. Seen here are about 120,000 clones, more than 80% observed once, and the top ten hold around 40%. The sequenced material came from blood. These receptors were obtained from a man in his forties or fifties in good health. Each CDR3 is given with its conserved first and last residue. The order of the fields is V gene, D gene, clone size, J gene, CDR3 protein, CDR3 DNA. A D gene is named only where the DNA matches it firmly. Rows may omit the clone size; those that give it use once, few, many or a size class.

V: TRBV7-2
D: -
size: -
J: TRBJ1-1
CDR3: CASSLGATEAFF
DNA: TGTGCCAGCAGCTTAGGGGCGACTGAAGCTTTCTTT

V: TRBV28
D: TRBD1
size: -
J: TRBJ2-4
CDR3: CASSSSSGQIAKNIQYF
DNA: TGTGCCAGCAGTTCCTCATCGGGACAGATAGCCAAAAACATTCAGTACTTC

V: TRBV4-3
D: -
size: once
J: TRBJ1-1
CDR3: CASSQERDFYTEAFF
DNA: TGCGCCAGCAGCCAAGAAAGGGACTTTTACACTGAAGCTTTCTTT

V: TRBV4-1
D: TRBD2
size: -
J: TRBJ2-1
CDR3: CASSPTGGGARNEQFF
DNA: TGCGCCAGCAGCCCTACGGGCGGGGGGGCTAGGAATGAGCAGTTCTTC

V: TRBV27
D: TRBD1
size: -
J: TRBJ1-6
CDR3: CASSTGTGRSPLHF
DNA: TGTGCCAGCAGTACCGGGACAGGGAGGTCACCCCTCCACTTT

V: TRBV5-1
D: TRBD1
size: -
J: TRBJ2-1
CDR3: CASSLGTGGEDEQFF
DNA: TGCGCCAGCAGCTTGGGGACAGGGGGAGAAGATGAGCAGTTCTTC

V: TRBV11-3
D: -
size: few
J: TRBJ1-1
CDR3: CASRSGQNTEAFF
DNA: TGTGCCAGCAGGTCCGGACAGAACACTGAAGCTTTCTTT

V: TRBV6-5
D: TRBD1
size: -
J: TRBJ1-1
CDR3: CASSYSRQGANTEAFF
DNA: TGTGCCAGCAGTTACTCTAGACAGGGGGCCAACACTGAAGCTTTCTTT

V: TRBV6-5
D: -
size: -
J: TRBJ2-7
CDR3: CASLPYPSRYEQYF
DNA: TGTGCCAGCCTTCCCTACCCTTCTAGATACGAGCAGTACTTC

V: TRBV19
D: -
size: -
J: TRBJ2-6
CDR3: CASSRPSGANVLTF
DNA: TGTGCCAGTAGCCGGCCCTCTGGGGCCAACGTCCTGACTTTC

V: TRBV11-2
D: TRBD1
size: -
J: TRBJ1-3
CDR3: CASSPWDRSSGNTIYF
DNA: TGTGCCAGCAGCCCCTGGGACAGGTCCTCTGGAAACACCATATATTTT

V: TRBV5-1
D: TRBD2
size: large
J: TRBJ2-5
CDR3: CASSLAGTSQETQYF
DNA: TGCGCCAGCAGCTTGGCCGGGACTAGTCAAGAGACCCAGTACTTC

V: TRBV10-2
D: -
size: -
J: TRBJ1-5
CDR3: CASSGSDINQPQHF
DNA: TGCGCCAGCAGCGGGAGTGACATTAATCAGCCCCAGCATTTT

V: TRBV5-1
D: -
size: -
J: TRBJ2-5
CDR3: CASSLVRVAQTKETQYF
DNA: TGCGCCAGCAGCTTGGTGCGGGTAGCGCAAACTAAAGAGACCCAGTACTTC

V: TRBV27
D: -
size: -
J: TRBJ2-5
CDR3: CASSPPRDLTETQYF
DNA: TGTGCCAGCAGTCCCCCACGCGACTTGACGGAGACCCAGTACTTC

V: TRBV7-8
D: -
size: -
J: TRBJ2-3
CDR3: CASSPRVGDARVPQYF
DNA: TGTGCCAGCAGCCCAAGGGTTGGGGACGCCAGGGTTCCGCAGTATTTT

V: TRBV10-3
D: TRBD2
size: -
J: TRBJ2-1
CDR3: CAISEGFSGSGARYNEQFF
DNA: TGTGCCATCAGTGAGGGTTTTAGCGGGAGCGGGGCAAGATACAATGAGCAGTTCTTC

V: TRBV7-9
D: -
size: -
J: TRBJ1-4
CDR3: CASSLNYPTNEKLFF
DNA: TGTGCCAGCAGCTTAAACTATCCAACTAATGAAAAACTGTTTTTT

V: TRBV5-1
D: -
size: -
J: TRBJ1-2
CDR3: CASSLARGTYGYTF
DNA: TGCGCCAGCAGCTTGGCCAGGGGAACCTATGGCTACACCTTC

V: TRBV5-4
D: -
size: -
J: TRBJ2-7
CDR3: CASSQKESLEQYF
DNA: TGTGCCAGCAGTCAGAAGGAATCCCTCGAGCAGTACTTC

V: TRBV5-4
D: -
size: -
J: TRBJ1-1
CDR3: CASSFPSRGDEAFF
DNA: TGTGCCAGCAGCTTCCCGTCGAGGGGGGATGAAGCTTTCTTT

V: TRBV20-1
D: TRBD2
size: many
J: TRBJ2-3
CDR3: CSAELAGAQYF
DNA: TGCAGTGCTGAGCTAGCGGGGGCCCAGTATTTT

V: TRBV4-3
D: -
size: -
J: TRBJ1-6
CDR3: CASSQARRTIYNSPLHF
DNA: TGCGCCAGCAGCCAAGCTCGAAGGACAATCTATAATTCACCCCTCCACTTT

V: TRBV7-2
D: -
size: -
J: TRBJ1-5
CDR3: CASSSAGRSNQPQHF
DNA: TGTGCCAGCAGTTCGGCCGGGAGAAGCAATCAGCCCCAGCATTTT

V: TRBV19
D: -
size: -
J: TRBJ1-1
CDR3: CASSMGGRVTEAFF
DNA: TGTGCCAGTAGTATGGGGGGCAGGGTTACTGAAGCTTTCTTT

V: TRBV19
D: TRBD1
size: -
J: TRBJ2-7
CDR3: CASSRTGEYEQYF
DNA: TGTGCCAGTAGTCGGACAGGGGAGTACGAGCAGTACTTC

V: TRBV7-2
D: TRBD2
size: -
J: TRBJ2-3
CDR3: CASSPQTSGGPDTQYF
DNA: TGTGCCAGCAGCCCACAGACTAGCGGGGGGCCGGATACGCAGTATTTT

V: TRBV7-2
D: TRBD2
size: -
J: TRBJ2-7
CDR3: CASSLLAGDSYEQYF
DNA: TGTGCCAGCAGCCTACTAGCGGGGGACTCCTACGAGCAGTACTTC

V: TRBV25-1
D: -
size: -
J: TRBJ1-3
CDR3: CASRYSSSGNTIYF
DNA: TGTGCCAGCAGATACTCCTCCTCTGGAAACACCATATATTTT

V: TRBV15
D: TRBD1
size: -
J: TRBJ2-7
CDR3: CATSRARDRANEQYF
DNA: TGTGCCACCAGCAGAGCCCGGGACAGGGCCAACGAGCAGTACTTC

V: TRBV10-3
D: TRBD2
size: -
J: TRBJ2-5
CDR3: CAISPAGVGETQYF
DNA: TGTGCCATCAGCCCAGCGGGGGTGGGGGAGACCCAGTACTTC

V: TRBV27
D: -
size: -
J: TRBJ1-5
CDR3: CASSLWADGTTQHF
DNA: TGTGCCAGCAGTTTATGGGCGGACGGTACGACCCAGCATTTT